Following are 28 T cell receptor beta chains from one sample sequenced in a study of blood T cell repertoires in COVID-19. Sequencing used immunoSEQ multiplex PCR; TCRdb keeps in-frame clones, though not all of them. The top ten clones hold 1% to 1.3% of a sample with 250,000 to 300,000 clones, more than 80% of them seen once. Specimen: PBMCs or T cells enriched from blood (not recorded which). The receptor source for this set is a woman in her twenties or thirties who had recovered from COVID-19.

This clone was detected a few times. The CDR3 is CASSLSGTGVNSPLHF. The CDR3 nucleotides read TGTGCCAGCAGCTTATCGGGGACAGGGGTAAATTCACCCCTCCACTTT. The J gene is TRBJ1-6, the V gene TRBV7-6; TRBD1 matches at 10 bases. Per the germline V gene, CDR1 is SGHVS and CDR2 is FNYEAQ. The CDR3 loop spans 16 amino acids. V shed 2 bases and J 7 bases; nucleotides not matched to a gene: 5.

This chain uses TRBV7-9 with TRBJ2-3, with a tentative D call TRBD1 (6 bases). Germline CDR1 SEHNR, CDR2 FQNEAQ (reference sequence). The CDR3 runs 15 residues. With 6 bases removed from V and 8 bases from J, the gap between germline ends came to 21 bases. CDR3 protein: CASRATGGPEVTQYF. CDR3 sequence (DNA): TGTGCCAGCAGAGCGACAGGAGGCCCAGAGGTTACGCAGTATTTT.

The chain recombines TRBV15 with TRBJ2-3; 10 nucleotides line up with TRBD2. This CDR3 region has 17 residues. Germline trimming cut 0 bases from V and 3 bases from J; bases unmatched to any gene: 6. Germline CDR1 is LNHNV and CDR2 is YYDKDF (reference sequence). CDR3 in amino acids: CATSRDRASGRTDTQYF. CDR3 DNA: TGTGCCACCAGCAGAGATCGGGCTAGCGGGAGAACAGATACGCAGTATTTT.

CDR3: CATSRDVTHSGNTIYF. CDR3 bases: TGTGCCACCAGCAGAGACGTAACACACTCTGGAAACACCATATATTTT. This rearrangement joins TRBV15 to TRBJ1-3; no reliable D call. V was clipped by 0 bases and J by 0 bases, with 9 bases between them. The CDR3 runs 16 residues. Germline CDR1 LNHNV, CDR2 YYDKDF (reference sequence).

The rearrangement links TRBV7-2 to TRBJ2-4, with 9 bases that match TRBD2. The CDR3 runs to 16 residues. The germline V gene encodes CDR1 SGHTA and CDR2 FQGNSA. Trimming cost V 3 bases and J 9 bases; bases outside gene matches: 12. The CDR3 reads CASSFNGGRASGIQYF. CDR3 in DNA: TGTGCCAGCAGCTTTAATGGCGGGAGGGCCTCTGGCATTCAGTACTTC.

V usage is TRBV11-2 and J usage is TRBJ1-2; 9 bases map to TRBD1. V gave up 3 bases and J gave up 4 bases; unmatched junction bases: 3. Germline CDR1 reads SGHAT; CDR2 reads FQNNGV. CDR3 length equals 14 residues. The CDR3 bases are TGTGCCAGCAGCTTTCGACAGGGGGTCTATGGCTACACCTTC. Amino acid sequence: CASSFRQGVYGYTF. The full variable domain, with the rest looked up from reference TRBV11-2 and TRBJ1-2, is EAGVAQSPRYKIIEKRQSVAFWCNPISGHATLYWYQQILGQGPKLLIQFQNNGVVDDSQLPKDRFSAERLKGVDSTLKIQPAKLEDSAVYLCASSFRQGVYGYTFGSGTRLTVV.

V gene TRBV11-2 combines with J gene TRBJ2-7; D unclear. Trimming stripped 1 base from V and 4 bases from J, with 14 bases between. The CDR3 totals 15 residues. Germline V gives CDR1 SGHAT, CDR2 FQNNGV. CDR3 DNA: TGTGCCAGCAGCTTAGGGGCAGGTGCTCTTTACGAGCAGTACTTC. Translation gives CASSLGAGALYEQYF. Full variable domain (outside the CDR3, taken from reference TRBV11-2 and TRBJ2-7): EAGVAQSPRYKIIEKRQSVAFWCNPISGHATLYWYQQILGQGPKLLIQFQNNGVVDDSQLPKDRFSAERLKGVDSTLKIQPAKLEDSAVYLCASSLGAGALYEQYFGPGTRLTVT.

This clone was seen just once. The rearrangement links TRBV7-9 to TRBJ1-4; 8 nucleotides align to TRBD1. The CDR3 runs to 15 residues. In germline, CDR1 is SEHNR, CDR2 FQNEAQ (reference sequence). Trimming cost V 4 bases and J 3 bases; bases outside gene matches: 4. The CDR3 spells CASSSQGAANEKLFF. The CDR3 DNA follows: TGTGCCAGCAGCTCCCAGGGGGCTGCTAATGAAAAACTGTTTTTT. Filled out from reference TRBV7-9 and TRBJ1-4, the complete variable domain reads DTGVSQNPRHKITKRGQNVTFRCDPISEHNRLYWYRQTLGQGPEFLTYFQNEAQLEKSRLLSDRFSAERPKGSFSTLEIQRTEQGDSAMYLCASSSQGAANEKLFFGSGTQLSVL.

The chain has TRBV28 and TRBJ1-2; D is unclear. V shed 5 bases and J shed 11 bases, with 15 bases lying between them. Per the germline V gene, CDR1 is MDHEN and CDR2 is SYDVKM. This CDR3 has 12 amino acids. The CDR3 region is CASSPPSPRYTF. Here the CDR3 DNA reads TGTGCCAGCAGTCCGCCGAGCCCGCGGTACACCTTC.

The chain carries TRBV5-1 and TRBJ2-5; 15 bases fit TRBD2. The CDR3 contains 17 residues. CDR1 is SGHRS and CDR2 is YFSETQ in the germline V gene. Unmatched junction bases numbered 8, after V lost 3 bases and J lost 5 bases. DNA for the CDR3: TGCGCCAGCAGCTCTCCGGGACTAGCGGGAGGAGGGGAGACCCAGTACTTC. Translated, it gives CASSSPGLAGGGETQYF.

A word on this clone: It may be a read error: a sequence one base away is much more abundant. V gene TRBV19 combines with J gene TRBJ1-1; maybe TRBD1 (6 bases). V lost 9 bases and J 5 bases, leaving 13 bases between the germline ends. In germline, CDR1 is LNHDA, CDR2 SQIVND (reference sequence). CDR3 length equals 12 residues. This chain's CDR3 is CASRYRETEAFF. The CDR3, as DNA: TGTGCCAGCAGGTACAGGGAAACTGAAGCTTTCTTT.

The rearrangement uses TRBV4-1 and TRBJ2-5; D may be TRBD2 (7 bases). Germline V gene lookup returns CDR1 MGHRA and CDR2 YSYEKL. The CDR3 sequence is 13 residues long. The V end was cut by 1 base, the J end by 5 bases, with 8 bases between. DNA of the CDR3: TGCGCCAGCAGCCAAGGGGGGGGCGAGACCCAGTACTTC. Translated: CASSQGGGETQYF.

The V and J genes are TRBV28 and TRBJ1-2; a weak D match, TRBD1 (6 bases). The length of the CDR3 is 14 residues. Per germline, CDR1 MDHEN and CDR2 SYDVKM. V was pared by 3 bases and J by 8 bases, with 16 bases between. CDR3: CASSFKQGVGGYTF. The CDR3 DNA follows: TGTGCCAGCAGTTTCAAACAGGGAGTAGGGGGCTACACCTTC.

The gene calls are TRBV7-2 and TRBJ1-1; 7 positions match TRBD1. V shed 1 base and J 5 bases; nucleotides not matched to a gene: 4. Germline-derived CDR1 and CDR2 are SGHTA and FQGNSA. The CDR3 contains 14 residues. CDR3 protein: CASSLGQGKTEAFF. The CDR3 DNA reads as TGTGCCAGCAGCTTAGGACAGGGAAAAACTGAAGCTTTCTTT.

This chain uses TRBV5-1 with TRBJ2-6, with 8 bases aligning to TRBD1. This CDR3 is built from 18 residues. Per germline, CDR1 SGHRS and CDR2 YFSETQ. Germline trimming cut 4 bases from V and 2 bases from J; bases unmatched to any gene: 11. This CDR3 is CASSPRTGLGTGANVLTF. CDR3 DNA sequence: TGCGCCAGCAGCCCCCGGACAGGGCTCGGGACTGGGGCCAACGTCCTGACTTTC.

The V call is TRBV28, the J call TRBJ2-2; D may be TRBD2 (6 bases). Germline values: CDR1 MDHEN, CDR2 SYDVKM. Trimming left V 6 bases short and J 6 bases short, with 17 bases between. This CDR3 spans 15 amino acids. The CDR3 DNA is TGTGCCAGCAGCCTCAACACAGGAGGGTCCGGGGAGCTGTTTTTT. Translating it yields CASSLNTGGSGELFF.

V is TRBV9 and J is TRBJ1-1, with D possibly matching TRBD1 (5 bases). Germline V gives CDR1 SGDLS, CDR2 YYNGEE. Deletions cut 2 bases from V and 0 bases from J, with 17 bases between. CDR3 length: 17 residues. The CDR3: CASSVDKEGNLNTEAFF. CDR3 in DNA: TGTGCCAGCAGCGTGGACAAGGAAGGGAACTTGAACACTGAAGCTTTCTTT.

The chain's CDR3 is CASSLLQFNSGNTIYF. CDR3 in DNA: TGTGCCAGCTCACTGCTGCAGTTTAACTCTGGAAACACCATATATTTT. The J gene is TRBJ1-3, the V gene TRBV18; D is unclear. This CDR3 has 16 residues. The germline V gene encodes CDR1 KGHSH and CDR2 LQKENI. The V end was cut by 4 bases, the J end by 0 bases, with 13 bases between.

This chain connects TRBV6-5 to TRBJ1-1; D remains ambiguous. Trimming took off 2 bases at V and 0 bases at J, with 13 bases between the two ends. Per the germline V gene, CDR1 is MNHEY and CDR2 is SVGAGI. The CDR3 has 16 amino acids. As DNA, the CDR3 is TGTGCCAGCAGTTACGACTCTGAAAGCGTGAACACTGAAGCTTTCTTT. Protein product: CASSYDSESVNTEAFF.

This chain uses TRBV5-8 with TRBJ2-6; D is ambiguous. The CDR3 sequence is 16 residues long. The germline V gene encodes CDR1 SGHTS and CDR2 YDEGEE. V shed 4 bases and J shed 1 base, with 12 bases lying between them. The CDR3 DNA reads TGTGCCAGCAGCCACGGTCTTGTTTCTGGGGCCAACGTCCTGACTTTC. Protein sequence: CASSHGLVSGANVLTF.

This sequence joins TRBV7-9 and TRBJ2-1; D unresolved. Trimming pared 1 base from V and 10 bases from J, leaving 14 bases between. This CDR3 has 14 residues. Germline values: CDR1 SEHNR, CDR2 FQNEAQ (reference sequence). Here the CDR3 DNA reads TGTGCCAGCAGCTTAGAAATAGTGCCTTGGGAGCAGTTCTTC. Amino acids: CASSLEIVPWEQFF.

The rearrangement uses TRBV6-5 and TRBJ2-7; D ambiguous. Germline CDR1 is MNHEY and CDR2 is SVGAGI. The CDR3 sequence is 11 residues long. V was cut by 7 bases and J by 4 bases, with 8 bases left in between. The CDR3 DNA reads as TGTGCCAGCATCAACACGTACGAGCAGTACTTC. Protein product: CASINTYEQYF.

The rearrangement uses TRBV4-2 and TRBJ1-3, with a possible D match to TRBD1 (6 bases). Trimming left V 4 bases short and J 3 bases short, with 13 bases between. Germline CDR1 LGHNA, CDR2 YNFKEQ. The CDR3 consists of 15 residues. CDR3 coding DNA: TGTGCCAGCAGCCCTAACAGGGTTATTGGAAACACCATATATTTT. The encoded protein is CASSPNRVIGNTIYF.

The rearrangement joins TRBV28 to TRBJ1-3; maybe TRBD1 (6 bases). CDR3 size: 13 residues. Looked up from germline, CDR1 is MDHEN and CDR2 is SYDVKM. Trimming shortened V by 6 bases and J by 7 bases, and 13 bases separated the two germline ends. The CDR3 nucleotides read TGTGCCAGCAGACAGGGAACCTCGAACACCATATATTTT. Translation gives CASRQGTSNTIYF. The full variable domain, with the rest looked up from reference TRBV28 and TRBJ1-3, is DVKVTQSSRYLVKRTGEKVFLECVQDMDHENMFWYRQDPGLGLRLIYFSYDVKMKEKGDIPEGYSVSREKKERFSLILESASTNQTSMYLCASRQGTSNTIYFGEGSWLTVV.

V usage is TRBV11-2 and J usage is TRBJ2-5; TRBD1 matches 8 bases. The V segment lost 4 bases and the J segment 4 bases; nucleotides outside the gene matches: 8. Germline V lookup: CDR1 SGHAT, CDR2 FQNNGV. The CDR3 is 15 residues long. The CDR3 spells CASSSGQGGTETQYF. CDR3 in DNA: TGTGCCAGCAGCTCAGGACAGGGAGGCACAGAGACCCAGTACTTC. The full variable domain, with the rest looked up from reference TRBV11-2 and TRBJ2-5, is EAGVAQSPRYKIIEKRQSVAFWCNPISGHATLYWYQQILGQGPKLLIQFQNNGVVDDSQLPKDRFSAERLKGVDSTLKIQPAKLEDSAVYLCASSSGQGGTETQYFGPGTRLLVL.

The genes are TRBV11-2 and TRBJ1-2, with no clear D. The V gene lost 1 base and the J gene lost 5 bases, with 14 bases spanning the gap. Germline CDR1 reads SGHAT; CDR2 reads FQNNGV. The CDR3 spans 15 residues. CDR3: CASSLAAAGVYGYTF. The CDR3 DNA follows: TGTGCCAGCAGCTTAGCGGCTGCTGGAGTTTATGGCTACACCTTC.

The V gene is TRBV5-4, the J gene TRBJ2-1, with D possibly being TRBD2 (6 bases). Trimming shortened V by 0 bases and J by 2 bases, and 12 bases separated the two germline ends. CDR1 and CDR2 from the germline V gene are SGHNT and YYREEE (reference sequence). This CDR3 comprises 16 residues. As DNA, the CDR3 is TGTGCCAGCAGCTTGGCCGGCGAGCGGGCCTACAATGAGCAGTTCTTC. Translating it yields CASSLAGERAYNEQFF.

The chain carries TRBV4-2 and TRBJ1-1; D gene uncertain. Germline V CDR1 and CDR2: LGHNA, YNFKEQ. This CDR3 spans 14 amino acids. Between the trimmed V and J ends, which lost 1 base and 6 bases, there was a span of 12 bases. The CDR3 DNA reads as TGTGCCAGCAGCCAAGGAGTGGGCTCGGCTGAAGCTTTCTTT. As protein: CASSQGVGSAEAFF.